This T cell receptor beta chain was documented in a study of spatial heterogeneity in lung cancer. About the research overall: The donors were approximately 65 patients with non-small cell lung cancer that was early-stage and untreated.

TCRdb used MiXCR to reprocess the 5' RACE reads, holding one entry per CDR3 protein. The sample shows more than 15,000 distinct CDR3 sequences, approximately 11% of them seen only once. Study-wide results and caveats: Resection blood, more than follow-up blood, showed ubiquitous expanded tumor TCRs.

Stated time point: blood at routine non-recurrence follow-up after resection. The sequenced material consisted of unsorted whole RNA from tumor, nontumor lung or frozen PBMC. A remark on this clonotype: What it recognizes is unknown.

The sample consisted of PBMCs, taken at follow-up. This receptor was identified in a female donor with early-stage non-small cell lung cancer.

CDR3 sequence reads: CASSYVAGVTGELFF. The DNA for the CDR3 is TGTGCCAGCAGTTATGTAGCGGGAGTCACCGGGGAGCTGTTTTTT. The chain joins TRBV6-2 or TRBV6-3 to TRBJ2-2; 9 nucleotides line up with TRBD2. Germline lookup yields CDR1 MNHEY and CDR2 SVGEGT. Unmatched junction bases numbered 3, after V lost 3 bases and J lost 4 bases. This CDR3 is 15 amino acids long.